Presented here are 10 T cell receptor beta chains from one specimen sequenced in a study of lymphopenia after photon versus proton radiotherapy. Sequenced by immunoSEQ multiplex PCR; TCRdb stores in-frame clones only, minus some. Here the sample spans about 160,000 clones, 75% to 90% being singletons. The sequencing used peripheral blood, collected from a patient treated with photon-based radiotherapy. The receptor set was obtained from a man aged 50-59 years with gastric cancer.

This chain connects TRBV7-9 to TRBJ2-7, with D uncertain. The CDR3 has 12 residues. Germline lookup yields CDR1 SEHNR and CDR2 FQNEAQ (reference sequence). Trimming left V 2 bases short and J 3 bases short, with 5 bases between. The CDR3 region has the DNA TGTGCCAGCAGCTTACTCAACTACGAGCAGTACTTC. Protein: CASSLLNYEQYF.

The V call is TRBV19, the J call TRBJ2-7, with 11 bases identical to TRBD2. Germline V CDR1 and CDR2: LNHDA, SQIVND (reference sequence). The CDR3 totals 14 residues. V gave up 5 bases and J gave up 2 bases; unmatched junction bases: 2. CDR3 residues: CASSGLAGTYEQYF. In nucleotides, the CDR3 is TGTGCCAGTAGTGGACTAGCGGGTACCTACGAGCAGTACTTC. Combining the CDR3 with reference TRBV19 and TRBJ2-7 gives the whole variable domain DGGITQSPKYLFRKEGQNVTLSCEQNLNHDAMYWYRQDPGQGLRLIYYSQIVNDFQKGDIAEGYSVSREKKESFPLTVTSAQKNPTAFYLCASSGLAGTYEQYFGPGTRLTVT.

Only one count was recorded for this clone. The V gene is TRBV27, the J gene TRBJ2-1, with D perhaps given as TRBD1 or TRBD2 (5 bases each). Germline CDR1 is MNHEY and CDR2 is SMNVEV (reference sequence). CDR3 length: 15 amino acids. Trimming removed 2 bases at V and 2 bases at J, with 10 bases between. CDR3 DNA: TGTGCCAGCAGTTTAGGTGAGGGGCCCTACAATGAGCAGTTCTTC. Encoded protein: CASSLGEGPYNEQFF.

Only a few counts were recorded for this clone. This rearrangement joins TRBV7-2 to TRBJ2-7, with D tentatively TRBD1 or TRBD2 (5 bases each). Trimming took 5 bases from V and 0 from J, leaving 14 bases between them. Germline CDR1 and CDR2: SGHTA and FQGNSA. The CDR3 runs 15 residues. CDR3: CASSPGLARSYEQYF. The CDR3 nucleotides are TGTGCCAGCAGCCCGGGGCTAGCTCGCTCCTACGAGCAGTACTTC.

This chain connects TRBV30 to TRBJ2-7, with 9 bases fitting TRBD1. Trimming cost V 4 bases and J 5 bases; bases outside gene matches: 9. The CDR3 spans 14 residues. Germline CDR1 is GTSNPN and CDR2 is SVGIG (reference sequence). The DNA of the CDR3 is TGTGCCTGGATTAACAGGGGGCAGTCCCACGAGCAGTACTTC. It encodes CAWINRGQSHEQYF.

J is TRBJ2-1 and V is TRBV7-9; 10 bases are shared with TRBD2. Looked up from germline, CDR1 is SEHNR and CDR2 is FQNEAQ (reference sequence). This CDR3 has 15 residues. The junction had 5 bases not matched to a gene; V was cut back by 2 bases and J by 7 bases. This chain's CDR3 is CASSLRLAGENEQFF. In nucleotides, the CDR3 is TGTGCCAGCAGCTTAAGGCTAGCGGGAGAAAATGAGCAGTTCTTC.

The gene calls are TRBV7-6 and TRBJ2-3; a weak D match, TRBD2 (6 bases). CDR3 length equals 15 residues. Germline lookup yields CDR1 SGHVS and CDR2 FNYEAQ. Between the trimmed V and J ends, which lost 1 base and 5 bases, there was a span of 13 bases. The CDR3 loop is CASSLGGGAGDTQYF. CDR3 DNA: TGTGCCAGCAGCTTAGGAGGAGGGGCGGGAGATACGCAGTATTTT.

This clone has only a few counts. Here the CDR3 DNA reads TGTGCCAGCAGTTACCCGACTAGCGGAAGTACCGATGAGCAGTTCTTC. Translating gives CASSYPTSGSTDEQFF. The V call is TRBV6-6, the J call TRBJ2-1; 9 bases fit TRBD2. The germline CDR1 and CDR2 sequences are MNHNY and SVGAGI (reference sequence). After removal of 2 bases from V and 8 bases from J, the junction contained 10 bases not matched to a gene. This CDR3 is built from 16 residues.

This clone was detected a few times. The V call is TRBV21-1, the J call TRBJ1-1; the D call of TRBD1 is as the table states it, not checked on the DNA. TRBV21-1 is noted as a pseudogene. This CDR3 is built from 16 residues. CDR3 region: CASSVTGSWMNTEAFF. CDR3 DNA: TGTGCCAGCAGCGTCACAGGATCGTGGATGAACACTGAAGCTTTCTTT.

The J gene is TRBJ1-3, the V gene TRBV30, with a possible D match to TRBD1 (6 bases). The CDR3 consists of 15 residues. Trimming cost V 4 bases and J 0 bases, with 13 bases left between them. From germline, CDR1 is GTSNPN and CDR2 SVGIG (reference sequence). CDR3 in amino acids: CAWKGGKSSGNTIYF. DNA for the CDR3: TGTGCCTGGAAGGGGGGAAAGAGCTCTGGAAACACCATATATTTT.